A single sample is the source of the 28 T cell receptor beta chains below, sequenced in a study of spatial heterogeneity in lung cancer (dated 2019 in TCRdb). The library was generated by 5' RACE. Sequencing relied on a NextSeq 500. In-frame beta chains were kept once TCRdb had trimmed the public reads at Q25 with fastp and called clones with MiXCR. Rows are combined by CDR3 protein, so each entry shows the most common genes and DNA. This sample has about 13,000 distinct CDR3 sequences in its table, and about 5.6% of those were observed once. About 36% of the sample is held by the ten biggest clonotypes. Reading the label with the study, this specimen's time point is: sample taken at primary tumor resection. Without any cell sorting, TCR sequencing was performed on whole RNA extracted either from tumor and nontumor lung tissue or from cryopreserved PBMC samples. The sample consisted of lung tumor tissue, taken at surgery. The receptors derive from a human donor with early-stage non-small cell lung cancer.

This clonotype was seen at least ten times. Little can be read into the size of this beta chain, an off-target read in a library designed for alpha chains. The chain joins TRBV12-3 or TRBV12-4 to TRBJ1-5, with a possible D match to TRBD1 (6 bases). V was trimmed by 2 bases and J by 2 bases, leaving 10 bases between them. The CDR3 loop spans 15 amino acids. The CDR3 DNA reads as TGTGCCAGCAGTTTATCGGGGGCCGGCAATCAGCCCCAGCATTTT. Translated: CASSLSGAGNQPQHF.

The sample holds many counts of this clonotype. A library prepared for alpha chains yielded this beta chain as an off-target read; its size is of little meaning. The chain is built from TRBV12-3 or TRBV12-4 and TRBJ2-7; 8 bases match TRBD2. V shed 5 bases and J 7 bases; nucleotides not matched to a gene: 7. The CDR3 length is 13 residues. The CDR3 coding sequence is TGTGCCAGCAGTCGAAGCGGGGGCAGTGAGCAGTACGTC. The encoded protein is CASSRSGGSEQYV.

Regarding this clonotype: The library was prepared for alpha chains; this beta chain is a stray read, so its frequency means little. The V gene is TRBV9, the J gene TRBJ1-1, with TRBD1 matching over 11 bases. Germline assignment: CDR1 SGDLS and CDR2 YYNGEE. The CDR3 runs to 15 residues. V trimming: 3 bases; J trimming: 3 bases; junction bases outside the gene matches: 4. CDR3 sequence reads: CASSAGQGAYTEAFF. As DNA, the CDR3 is TGTGCCAGCAGCGCAGGACAGGGGGCGTACACTGAAGCTTTCTTT.

This clonotype was seen at least ten times. Little can be read into the size of this beta chain, an off-target read in a library designed for alpha chains. The CDR3, as DNA: TGCGCCAGCAGCCAAGATCCGGGGGGGCCGGGAACAGATACGCAGTATTTT. It codes for CASSQDPGGPGTDTQYF. V and J are TRBV4-3 and TRBJ2-3; 8 nucleotides line up with TRBD2. The CDR3 is 17 amino acids. The V segment lost 0 bases and the J segment 3 bases; nucleotides outside the gene matches: 8. Per germline, CDR1 LGHNA and CDR2 YSLEER.

This clonotype was picked up many times. The library was prepared for alpha chains; this beta chain is a stray read, so its frequency means little. This chain links TRBV7-8 with TRBJ2-1, with D possibly being TRBD2 (5 bases). Germline loops: CDR1 SGHVS, CDR2 FQNEAQ. The CDR3 is 18 residues long. The ends were cut back, 1 base at V and 4 bases at J, with 20 bases in the middle. The CDR3 DNA reads as TGTGCCAGCAGCTTAGACTCCTTACTGGACTCACCGTACAATGAGCAGTTCTTC. Translated: CASSLDSLLDSPYNEQFF.

This clonotype was picked up many times. The library was prepared for alpha chains; this beta chain is a stray read, so its frequency means little. This rearrangement joins TRBV11-2 to TRBJ1-1; the D gene is possibly TRBD1 (6 bases). The CDR3 runs to 13 residues. Deletions cut 1 base from V and 10 bases from J, with 13 bases between. Germline CDR1 and CDR2: SGHAT and FQNNGV. CDR3 residues: CASSLAGTIVAFF. The CDR3 DNA sequence: TGTGCCAGCAGCTTAGCGGGGACAATAGTAGCTTTCTTT.

This clonotype came up many times. The library was designed around alpha chains, so this beta chain is a stray read whose abundance carries little weight. V usage is TRBV5-5 and J usage is TRBJ1-2; D is ambiguous. V shed 1 base and J shed 6 bases, with 10 bases lying between them. Per the germline V gene, CDR1 is SGHKS and CDR2 is YYEKEE (reference sequence). The CDR3 extends over 13 amino acids. DNA for the CDR3: TGTGCCAGCAGCTTGAGTACGGGGAATGGCTACACCTTC. Protein product: CASSLSTGNGYTF.

This clonotype has at least ten counts. The library was designed around alpha chains, so this beta chain is a stray read whose abundance carries little weight. The J gene is TRBJ1-2, the V gene TRBV2; D is unclear. There are 11 residues in the CDR3. Germline loops: CDR1 SNHLY, CDR2 FYNNEI. V was pared by 5 bases and J by 4 bases, with 5 bases between. CDR3 coding DNA: TGTGCCAGCAGTTGGACCTATGGCTACACCTTC. This encodes CASSWTYGYTF. Drawing the rest from reference TRBV2 and TRBJ1-2, the complete variable domain is EPEVTQTPSHQVTQMGQEVILRCVPISNHLYFYWYRQILGQKVEFLVSFYNNEISEKSEIFDDQFSVERPDGSNFTLKIRSTKLEDSAMYFCASSWTYGYTFGSGTRLTVV.

The sample holds many counts of this clonotype. This beta chain slipped into a library made for alpha chains as a stray read, so its size is not meaningful. The chain uses TRBV27 and TRBJ2-2; D ambiguous. The CDR3 sequence is 15 residues long. With 3 bases removed from V and 2 bases from J, the gap between germline ends came to 10 bases. Germline loops: CDR1 MNHEY, CDR2 SMNVEV (reference sequence). CDR3 DNA sequence: TGTGCCAGCAGTTTTTCCCAAACCAACACCGGGGAGCTGTTTTTT. Translating it yields CASSFSQTNTGELFF.

The table lists this clonotype with many counts. The size of this beta chain means little, since it is a stray read in a library made for alpha chains. V is TRBV7-3 and J is TRBJ2-1; no firm D call. Germline V gives CDR1 SGHTA, CDR2 FQGTGA. This CDR3 comprises 16 residues. Deletions cut 5 bases from V and 0 bases from J, with 14 bases between. CDR3 bases: TGTGCCAGCAGCCCCCGGTCGGGTGACTCCTACAATGAGCAGTTCTTC. Protein product: CASSPRSGDSYNEQFF.

This clonotype has a count of ten or more. This beta chain is an unintended read in a library built for alpha chains; its size means little. Here the CDR3 DNA reads TGTGCCAGCGGTTGGGGACAGGTTGATCAGCCCCAGCATTTT. Amino acids: CASGWGQVDQPQHF. V and J are TRBV12-3 or TRBV12-4 and TRBJ1-5; 8 positions agree with TRBD1. The CDR3 is 14 residues long. V trimming: 8 bases; J trimming: 5 bases; junction bases outside the gene matches: 8.

This clonotype is classed as medium-sized (0.01 to 0.1%). This beta chain is a stray sequence in a library constructed for alpha chains; its clone size is not meaningful. This chain connects TRBV6-6 to TRBJ1-6; D ambiguous. The CDR3 consists of 16 residues. Germline lookup yields CDR1 MNHNY and CDR2 SVGAGI (reference sequence). Trimming removed 1 base from V and 0 bases from J, with 7 bases in between. CDR3 nucleotides: TGTGCCAGCAGTTACTTCCACAGCTCCTATAATTCACCCCTCCACTTT. Protein sequence: CASSYFHSSYNSPLHF.

This clonotype was seen ten or more times. The library was prepared for alpha chains; this beta chain is a stray read, so its frequency means little. J is TRBJ1-4 and V is TRBV6-1; D call uncertain. The V and J ends lost 3 bases and 4 bases respectively, with 12 bases between them. CDR3 length: 15 amino acids. Germline loops: CDR1 MNHNS, CDR2 SASEGT. The CDR3 loop reads CASSDRRPGNEKLFF. The CDR3 region has the DNA TGTGCCAGCAGTGACAGACGGCCGGGTAATGAAAAACTGTTTTTT.

In this sample, this clonotype turned up many times. Because this beta chain is a stray read in a library intended to capture alpha chains, its abundance should not be given much weight. In nucleotides, the CDR3 is TGTGCCAGCAGCCCGGACAGGGGAGGGAAGGTCACTGAAGCTTTCTTT. Its translation is CASSPDRGGKVTEAFF. The chain carries TRBV4-2 and TRBJ1-1, with TRBD1 identical over 9 bases. This CDR3 has 16 residues. Trimming removed 4 bases from V and 4 bases from J; junction bases left unmatched: 10. The germline V gene encodes CDR1 LGHNA and CDR2 YNFKEQ.

Many counts were recorded for this clonotype. This beta chain was picked up by a library intended for alpha chains and is off target, so its count carries little meaning. The chain employs TRBV11-3 and TRBJ2-3; D possibly corresponds to TRBD2 (5 bases). The CDR3 consists of 13 residues. Trimming removed 4 bases at V and 10 bases at J, with 15 bases between. The germline V gene encodes CDR1 SGHNT and CDR2 YENEEA. The CDR3 region is CASSSDSGLAQYF. The CDR3 bases are TGTGCCAGCAGCTCGGATTCGGGGTTGGCGCAGTATTTT. Full variable domain (missing parts from reference TRBV11-3 and TRBJ2-3): EAGVVQSPRYKIIEKKQPVAFWCNPISGHNTLYWYLQNLGQGPELLIRYENEEAVDDSQLPKDRFSAERLKGVDSTLKIQPAELGDSAVYLCASSSDSGLAQYFGPGTRLTVL.

In its sample, this clonotype was seen many times. With the library built for alpha chains, this beta chain is off target and its frequency is not meaningful. The chain employs TRBV4-3 and TRBJ1-1; D gene ambiguous. This CDR3 is 14 amino acids long. V was clipped by 3 bases and J by 5 bases, with 13 bases between them. CDR1 and CDR2 (germline): LGHNA, YSLEER. CDR3 in DNA: TGCGCCAGCAGCCAGAGGAAGGAACGTACTGAAGCTTTCTTT. Encoded protein: CASSQRKERTEAFF.

This clonotype appeared many times. The library was built for alpha chains, so this beta chain is an off-target read and its size means little. The chain is built from TRBV12-3 or TRBV12-4 and TRBJ1-1; D is unclear. The ends were cut back, 3 bases at V and 1 base at J, with 6 bases in the middle. The length of the CDR3 is 13 residues. CDR3 sequence (DNA): TGTGCCAGCAGTTTGGTTGGGAACACTGAAGCTTTCTTT. Translation gives CASSLVGNTEAFF.

This clonotype showed up many times. With the library built for alpha chains, this beta chain is off target and its frequency is not meaningful. The V gene is TRBV7-2, the J gene TRBJ1-1, with D possibly being TRBD1 (6 bases). This CDR3 comprises 15 residues. Per the germline V gene, CDR1 is SGHTA and CDR2 is FQGNSA. V lost 2 bases and J lost 3, with 13 bases in between. CDR3: CASSLLGAGDTEAFF. CDR3 DNA: TGTGCCAGCAGCTTATTGGGAGCAGGGGACACTGAAGCTTTCTTT.

This clonotype was found many times. The library was designed around alpha chains, so this beta chain is a stray read whose abundance carries little weight. The J gene is TRBJ2-3, the V gene TRBV6-5, with 8 bases fitting TRBD1. The CDR3 sequence is 14 residues long. V shed 2 bases and J 4 bases; nucleotides not matched to a gene: 2. Looked up from germline, CDR1 is MNHEY and CDR2 is SVGAGI. The CDR3 sequence is CASSYMTGADTQYF. The DNA for the CDR3 is TGTGCCAGCAGTTACATGACAGGGGCAGATACGCAGTATTTT.

A note on this clonotype: A much more abundant neighbour one base away suggests this may be a read error. Being off target in a library aimed at alpha chains, this beta chain has a size of little meaning. The chain uses TRBV10-2 and TRBJ1-4, with D perhaps TRBD1 (5 bases). Germline CDR1 and CDR2: WSHSY and SAAADI. This CDR3 comprises 14 residues. The CDR3 sequence is CTSSFQGGGEKLFF. The CDR3 DNA is TGCACCAGCAGTTTCCAGGGAGGTGGAGAAAAACTGTTTTTT.

A remark on this clonotype: Since a much larger clone is just one base distant, this may be a read error. A library made for alpha chains picked up this beta chain off target, so its size means little. The chain recombines TRBV18 with TRBJ1-2, with a weak D call TRBD1 (5 bases). CDR1 KGHSH and CDR2 LQKENI come from the germline V gene. The CDR3 totals 14 residues. The CDR3 region has the DNA TGTGTCAGCTCACCGGCGACAGTTAACTATGGCTACACCTTC. Its translation is CVSSPATVNYGYTF.

This clonotype was seen ten or more times. This beta chain appears as a stray read in a library generated for alpha chains; its size is not informative. The chain uses TRBV7-9 and TRBJ2-1, with TRBD2 as a possible D gene (6 bases). CDR3 size: 13 residues. Trimming shortened V by 1 base and J by 9 bases, and 10 bases separated the two germline ends. In germline, CDR1 is SEHNR, CDR2 FQNEAQ (reference sequence). CDR3 sequence (DNA): TGTGCCAGCAGCTTAGGTATGGGAGGTGAGCAGTTCTTC. Residues: CASSLGMGGEQFF.

This clonotype is deemed medium-sized. This beta chain is a stray sequence in a library constructed for alpha chains; its clone size is not meaningful. The chain employs TRBV4-2 and TRBJ2-3; a possible D gene is TRBD2 (5 bases). The CDR3 has 14 residues. From germline, CDR1 is LGHNA and CDR2 YNFKEQ. Trimming left V 0 bases short and J 6 bases short, with 10 bases between. This chain's CDR3 is CASSQDSERDTQYF. DNA of the CDR3: TGTGCCAGCAGCCAAGATTCCGAGCGGGATACGCAGTATTTT.

Points on this clonotype: This beta chain is off target for a library built for alpha chains, so its abundance means little. The chain couples TRBV9 to TRBJ2-6, with D possibly matching TRBD1 (5 bases). CDR3 length: 16 amino acids. The V gene lost 3 bases and the J gene lost 1 base, with 11 bases spanning the gap. The V gene's germline CDR1 is SGDLS and CDR2 YYNGEE. CDR3: CASSAYPGSGANVLTF. CDR3 sequence (DNA): TGTGCCAGCAGCGCTTACCCAGGGTCTGGGGCCAACGTCCTGACTTTC.

This clonotype was picked up many times. Because this beta chain is a stray read in a library intended to capture alpha chains, its abundance should not be given much weight. The chain has TRBV27 and TRBJ1-5, with D unresolved. Germline CDR1 is MNHEY and CDR2 is SMNVEV (reference sequence). Trimming left V 6 bases short and J 0 bases short, with 9 bases between. This CDR3 spans 14 amino acids. CDR3 loop: CASSELYSNQPQHF. The CDR3 nucleotides read TGTGCCAGCAGCGAACTTTATAGCAATCAGCCCCAGCATTTT.

This clonotype was picked up many times. This beta chain is a stray sequence in a library constructed for alpha chains; its clone size is not meaningful. This chain connects TRBV4-3 to TRBJ1-1; perhaps TRBD1 as D (6 bases). The V end lost 0 bases, the J end lost 6 bases, and 14 bases lay between the germline ends. The CDR3 totals 15 residues. CDR1 and CDR2 (germline): LGHNA, YSLEER. The CDR3 here is CASSQDSSRGAEAFF. The CDR3 DNA sequence: TGCGCCAGCAGCCAAGATTCCAGCAGGGGCGCTGAAGCTTTCTTT.

Ten or more counts support this clonotype. This beta chain is off target for a library built for alpha chains, so its abundance means little. The chain joins TRBV20-1 to TRBJ1-5; maybe TRBD1 (6 bases). Trimming removed 4 bases from V and 0 bases from J, with 13 bases in between. This CDR3 region has 15 residues. Germline V gene sequence: CDR1 DFQATT, CDR2 SNEGSKA (reference sequence). CDR3 sequence reads: CSATPDRYSNQPQHF. In DNA form, the CDR3 reads TGCAGTGCTACCCCCGACAGGTATAGCAATCAGCCCCAGCATTTT.

This clonotype has ten or more counts. This beta chain is a stray read from a library made for alpha chains; its abundance is not meaningful. The V call is TRBV29-1, the J call TRBJ1-1, with D unclear. The germline gives CDR1 SQVTM, CDR2 ANQGSEA. This CDR3 comprises 12 residues. Trimming pared 5 bases from V and 4 bases from J, leaving 11 bases between. CDR3 DNA sequence: TGCAGCGTTAGGTACGGGTTCACTGAAGCTTTCTTT. It specifies CSVRYGFTEAFF.